A single sample is the source of the 27 T cell receptor beta chains below, sequenced in a study of CD8+ T cells in alopecia areata. Treatment reported: oral pan-JAK inhibitor, 5-10 mg twice daily. Extracted RNA was reverse transcribed, and the resulting cDNA served as sequencing template. TCRdb keeps only in-frame clones here, not all; method: immunoSEQ multiplex PCR. The table records about 250,000 clones, about three fifths of them present only once. This specimen was CD4+ T cells sorted from blood, taken around week 52, from a patient treated with tofacitinib. These receptors were obtained from a human donor with alopecia areata.

The V call is TRBV9, the J call TRBJ1-5; D not certain. The CDR3 extends over 14 amino acids. Between the trimmed V and J ends, which lost 0 bases and 7 bases, there was a span of 11 bases. Looked up from germline, CDR1 is SGDLS and CDR2 is YYNGEE. The chain's CDR3 is CASSVGAGWQPQHF. The CDR3 DNA is TGTGCCAGCAGCGTAGGGGCAGGATGGCAGCCCCAGCATTTT.

The chain has TRBV6-5 and TRBJ2-7; D gene ambiguous. Trimming took off 6 bases at V and 4 bases at J, with 16 bases between the two ends. CDR1 and CDR2 (germline): MNHEY, SVGAGI. The CDR3 has 14 amino acids. CDR3 nucleotide sequence: TGTGCCAGCAGACCTAACAAGGGATTTTACGAGCAGTACTTC. Its protein product is CASRPNKGFYEQYF.

This clone was picked up a small number of times. The gene calls are TRBV11-2 and TRBJ2-4; unclear D gene. Trimming took off 5 bases at V and 8 bases at J, with 13 bases between the two ends. This CDR3 is 13 amino acids long. Germline assignment: CDR1 SGHAT and CDR2 FQNNGV. CDR3 region: CASSPGQLDIQYF. The CDR3 nucleotides read TGTGCCAGCAGCCCCGGTCAATTGGACATTCAGTACTTC. Based on the CDR3 plus reference TRBV11-2 and TRBJ2-4, the full variable domain is EAGVAQSPRYKIIEKRQSVAFWCNPISGHATLYWYQQILGQGPKLLIQFQNNGVVDDSQLPKDRFSAERLKGVDSTLKIQPAKLEDSAVYLCASSPGQLDIQYFGAGTRLSVL.

This chain uses TRBV27 with TRBJ1-6, with a weak D call TRBD1 (5 bases). CDR3 length equals 14 residues. The V gene lost 3 bases and the J gene lost 5 bases, with 8 bases spanning the gap. The germline V gene encodes CDR1 MNHEY and CDR2 SMNVEV (reference sequence). The chain's CDR3 is CASSFRVHNSPLHF. Here the CDR3 DNA reads TGTGCCAGCAGTTTCAGGGTACATAATTCACCCCTCCACTTT.

The rearrangement joins TRBV6-5 to TRBJ2-5; D gene unclear. The CDR3 spans 15 residues. CDR1 is MNHEY, CDR2 SVGAGI, per germline. V lost 0 bases, J lost 5 bases, and 13 bases lay in between. The CDR3 DNA is TGTGCCAGCAGTTACTCGATTAGTCGGTCGGAGACCCAGTACTTC. Translation: CASSYSISRSETQYF.

This chain connects TRBV28 to TRBJ2-1, with D perhaps matching TRBD2 (6 bases). The CDR3 is made up of 12 amino acids. CDR1 and CDR2 (germline): MDHEN, SYDVKM. The V gene lost 6 bases and the J gene lost 6 bases, with 9 bases spanning the gap. CDR3 nucleotides: TGTGCCAGCAGGCGGGACCGCAATGAGCAGTTCTTC. This encodes CASRRDRNEQFF.

The chain combines TRBV30 with TRBJ1-2; D remains unclear. Germline V gene sequence: CDR1 GTSNPN, CDR2 SVGIG (reference sequence). V was trimmed by 0 bases and J by 6 bases, leaving 11 bases between them. The CDR3 spans 13 residues. The CDR3, as DNA: TGTGCCTGGAGTGTACGAACAGACCATGGCTACACCTTC. Residues: CAWSVRTDHGYTF.

This chain uses TRBV29-1 with TRBJ2-5, with D perhaps TRBD1 (5 bases). Germline loops: CDR1 SQVTM, CDR2 ANQGSEA. The CDR3 runs 13 residues. Trimming stripped 4 bases from V and 5 bases from J, with 14 bases between. CDR3 region: CSVVQGGRETQYF. The CDR3 DNA reads TGCAGCGTTGTTCAGGGTGGACGTGAGACCCAGTACTTC.

The rearrangement uses TRBV25-1 and TRBJ1-4, with D possibly being TRBD1 (5 bases). V was pared by 2 bases and J by 9 bases, with 19 bases between. The CDR3 length is 16 residues. Germline CDR1 MGHDK, CDR2 SYGVNS. The CDR3 DNA reads TGTGCCAGCAGTGAAGGACCTTGGGACGAAGGGAAAAAACTGTTTTTT. It yields the protein CASSEGPWDEGKKLFF.

The chain employs TRBV4-2 and TRBJ2-2; TRBD2 is a possible D gene (6 bases). Trimming removed 4 bases from V and 5 bases from J, with 17 bases in between. Germline V CDR1 and CDR2: LGHNA, YNFKEQ. This CDR3 is 16 amino acids long. The CDR3 DNA follows: TGTGCCAGCAGCCGCTGGACGGGACTTAGGACCGGGGAGCTGTTTTTT. Translation: CASSRWTGLRTGELFF.

This chain connects TRBV9 to TRBJ2-3; D perhaps matches TRBD2 (7 bases). The ends were cut back, 2 bases at V and 5 bases at J, with 18 bases in the middle. Germline CDR1 and CDR2: SGDLS and YYNGEE. The CDR3 spans 16 residues. CDR3 coding DNA: TGTGCCAGCAGCGTCCCACGGGGGGCGGCGGGAGATACGCAGTATTTT. It translates to CASSVPRGAAGDTQYF.

V usage is TRBV30 and J usage is TRBJ2-5; D is uncertain. Gene TRBJ2-7 matches the end of the DNA better, so the J call may be wrong. This CDR3 is 13 amino acids long. Germline V gives CDR1 GTSNPN, CDR2 SVGIG (reference sequence). As DNA, the CDR3 is TGTGCCTGGAGAAACCATCCAGGCTACGAGCAGTACTTC. Protein sequence: CAWRNHPGYEQYF.

A few counts support this clone. The chain carries TRBV29-1 and TRBJ2-7, with D hard to call. The germline V gene has CDR1 SQVTM and CDR2 ANQGSEA. This CDR3 has 12 residues. The CDR3 DNA follows: TGCAGGGAATACGTTACTACCTACGAGCAGTACTTC. Translating gives CREYVTTYEQYF.

A single count supports this clone. The chain is built from TRBV30 and TRBJ2-7; tentative D call: TRBD2 (6 bases). Per germline, CDR1 GTSNPN and CDR2 SVGIG (reference sequence). V was trimmed by 2 bases and J by 2 bases, leaving 16 bases between them. CDR3 length equals 15 residues. CDR3: CAWSLVAGTPYEQYF. The CDR3 region has the DNA TGTGCCTGGAGTTTGGTGGCCGGGACTCCCTACGAGCAGTACTTC.

V and J are TRBV30 and TRBJ1-5; D gene uncertain. Deletions cut 3 bases from V and 1 base from J, with 7 bases between. In germline, CDR1 is GTSNPN, CDR2 SVGIG (reference sequence). This CDR3 is built from 13 residues. CDR3 protein: CAWRIGSNQPQHF. The CDR3 DNA follows: TGTGCCTGGAGAATCGGGAGCAATCAGCCCCAGCATTTT.

For this clone: The same CDR3 is also encoded by other DNA sequences in this sample. The V call is TRBV29-1, the J call TRBJ2-5; D unresolved. CDR3 length: 13 amino acids. CDR1 and CDR2 (germline): SQVTM, ANQGSEA. V lost 6 bases to trimming and J lost 2 bases, with 13 bases between them. The CDR3, as DNA: TGCAGCGTCGTTCGGACGTCACAAGAGACCCAGTACTTC. Its translation: CSVVRTSQETQYF. The full variable domain, in which reference TRBV29-1 and TRBJ2-5 provide the parts outside the CDR3, is SAVISQKPSRDICQRGTSLTIQCQVDSQVTMMFWYRQQPGQSLTLIATANQGSEATYESGFVIDKFPISRPNLTFSTLTVSNMSPEDSSIYLCSVVRTSQETQYFGPGTRLLVL.

A single count supports this clone. Sequence at one end of the junction differs from germline and may be a read error. The V call is TRBV6-1, the J call TRBJ2-5, with 8 nucleotides matching TRBD1. The CDR3 extends over 13 amino acids. CDR1 is MNHNS and CDR2 is SASEGT in the germline V gene. As DNA, the CDR3 is TGCCTAACGAGCAGGGGGCATACGGAGACCCAGTACTTC. Amino acids: CLTSRGHTETQYF.

The chain employs TRBV18 and TRBJ1-2; perhaps TRBD1 as D (6 bases). The CDR3 has 14 residues. The ends were cut back, 1 base at V and 4 bases at J, with 10 bases in the middle. Germline V CDR1 and CDR2: KGHSH, LQKENI. Here the CDR3 reads CASSPLRGLYGYTF. The CDR3 nucleotides read TGTGCCAGCTCACCACTCAGGGGCCTCTATGGCTACACCTTC.

This chain links TRBV2 with TRBJ1-2, with a weak D call TRBD1 (5 bases). The ends were cut back, 7 bases at V and 3 bases at J, with 18 bases in the middle. Germline assignment: CDR1 SNHLY and CDR2 FYNNEI. The CDR3 loop spans 15 amino acids. This CDR3 is CASTREGQADYGYTF. DNA of the CDR3: TGTGCCAGCACCCGGGAGGGGCAGGCGGACTATGGCTACACCTTC.

This clone has more than one count but fewer than ten. The rearrangement joins TRBV7-9 to TRBJ1-1, with D tentatively TRBD1 (5 bases). The CDR3 totals 17 residues. From germline, CDR1 is SEHNR and CDR2 FQNEAQ (reference sequence). Trimming removed 3 bases at V and 4 bases at J, with 21 bases between. The CDR3 sequence: CASSFEAQGPRGTEAFF. In nucleotides, the CDR3 is TGTGCCAGCAGCTTCGAAGCGCAGGGCCCGCGCGGCACTGAAGCTTTCTTT. Full variable domain (outside the CDR3, taken from reference TRBV7-9 and TRBJ1-1): DTGVSQNPRHKITKRGQNVTFRCDPISEHNRLYWYRQTLGQGPEFLTYFQNEAQLEKSRLLSDRFSAERPKGSFSTLEIQRTEQGDSAMYLCASSFEAQGPRGTEAFFGQGTRLTVV.

The V and J genes are TRBV27 and TRBJ2-5, with TRBD1 identical over 9 bases. The germline gives CDR1 MNHEY, CDR2 SMNVEV (reference sequence). Unmatched junction bases numbered 4, after V lost 0 bases and J lost 5 bases. The CDR3 is 15 residues long. The CDR3 here is CASSLSGTGHETQYF. The DNA of the CDR3 is TGTGCCAGCAGTTTATCGGGGACAGGGCACGAGACCCAGTACTTC.

This chain connects TRBV14 to TRBJ2-2; 8 bases fit TRBD1. V lost 5 bases and J lost 7; bases outside the gene matches: 12. The CDR3 spans 16 residues. CDR1 is SGHDN and CDR2 is FVKESK in the germline V gene. The CDR3 DNA reads TGTGCCAGCAGCATAAGGACAGGGCGATTGTTCGGGGAGCTGTTTTTT. Encoded protein: CASSIRTGRLFGELFF.

V and J are TRBV13 and TRBJ2-3; 13 bases map to TRBD2. Germline CDR1 PRHDT, CDR2 FYEKMQ (reference sequence). J was trimmed by 14 bases and V by 5 bases; bases with no gene match: 10. The CDR3 has 14 amino acids. CDR3 amino acids: CASSLGLAGALGYF. The CDR3 bases are TGTGCCAGCAGCCTTGGACTAGCGGGGGCCTTGGGGTATTTT.

As to this clone: Other DNA sequences within the sample encode an identical CDR3. V and J are TRBV2 and TRBJ2-1, with D hard to call. The CDR3 extends over 15 amino acids. Looked up from germline, CDR1 is SNHLY and CDR2 is FYNNEI. Trimming stripped 1 base from V and 0 bases from J, with 7 bases between. CDR3 in amino acids: CASSEDRSSYNEQFF. CDR3 coding DNA: TGTGCCAGCAGTGAAGACCGGAGCTCCTACAATGAGCAGTTCTTC. Full variable domain (missing parts from reference TRBV2 and TRBJ2-1): EPEVTQTPSHQVTQMGQEVILRCVPISNHLYFYWYRQILGQKVEFLVSFYNNEISEKSEIFDDQFSVERPDGSNFTLKIRSTKLEDSAMYFCASSEDRSSYNEQFFGPGTRLTVL.

A remark on this clone: At one end the junction does not follow the germline gene, possibly because of a read error. The rearrangement links TRBV15 to TRBJ2-4; TRBD1 matches 12 bases. This CDR3 spans 13 amino acids. CDR1 and CDR2 from the germline V gene are LNHNV and YYDKDF (reference sequence). CDR3 region: CATSRAPGQGAHF. CDR3 DNA: TGTGCCACCAGCAGAGCACCGGGACAGGGGGCTCACTTC.

The CDR3 is CASSSSSWETQYF. The CDR3 DNA follows: TGTGCCAGCAGCTCGTCTAGCTGGGAGACCCAGTACTTC. This sequence joins TRBV7-2 and TRBJ2-5; tentatively, D is TRBD2 (5 bases). This CDR3 has 13 residues. V lost 4 bases to trimming and J lost 5 bases, with 11 bases between them. Per germline, CDR1 SGHTA and CDR2 FQGNSA.

The chain employs TRBV5-1 and TRBJ2-2; D ambiguous. The germline V gene has CDR1 SGHRS and CDR2 YFSETQ. Trimming left V 7 bases short and J 3 bases short, with 19 bases between. The CDR3 sequence is 16 residues long. The chain's CDR3 is CASRRRMGMDTGELFF. DNA for the CDR3: TGCGCCAGCCGACGACGGATGGGGATGGACACCGGGGAGCTGTTTTTT.